Included here is one T cell receptor (beta chain) sequence, with context. The source of the sample is a study of technical replicates of blood from several donors. CDR1 MNHEY and CDR2 SVGAGI come from the germline V gene. The CDR3 covers 15 residues. Trimming removed 0 bases from V and 6 bases from J, with 12 bases in between. Only in-frame clones appear in the TCRdb table, and some are missing; sequencing was by immunoSEQ multiplex PCR. Of tens of thousands of clones in the sample, about nine tenths are singletons; the top ten hold 0.37%. Sequencing used T cells isolated from PBMCs. The TCR comes from a human donor in good health. Some clones in this sample may be carry-over from other donors' samples. V usage is TRBV6-5 and J usage is TRBJ2-1; D is perhaps TRBD2 (6 bases). The CDR3 spells CASSYSSPSANEQFF. The DNA for the CDR3 is TGTGCCAGCAGTTACTCGAGCCCTAGCGCCAATGAGCAGTTCTTC.